The rows below give T cell receptor beta chains drawn from one sample of a study of early T cells in non-severe SARS-CoV-2 infection. MiXCR, run by TCRdb on the 5' RACE reads, gives a single entry per CDR3 protein. Among under 50,000 distinct CDR3 sequences, over 3.5% were seen once, and the ten largest hold 5.5% to 6.5%. Sequencing was carried out using whole blood. The receptors were sampled from an adult who was a healthcare worker with PCR-confirmed SARS-CoV-2 infection or an uninfected control (not recorded which). Both conserved end residues are part of each CDR3. D genes are given only for firm matches. Clone size appears in some rows only: once, few, many, or a class for an expanded clone.

>TRBV7-8|-|TRBD2|TRBJ2-3
TGTGCCAGCAGCCTTAACCCGGGACTAGCGGGACGCACAGATACGCAGTATTTT
CASSLNPGLAGRTDTQYF
>TRBV29-1|many|-|TRBJ2-7
TGCAGCGCGCCTGGAGAGGAACAGGGCCCTGGGACCTACGAGCAGTACTTC
CSAPGEEQGPGTYEQYF
>TRBV6-5|many|-|TRBJ2-7
TGTGCCAGCAGTCCAGGGGTCGGATACGAGCAGTACTTC
CASSPGVGYEQYF
>TRBV10-1|many|-|TRBJ2-2
TGCGCCAGCAGTGATCCGTCAGCTTACACCGGGGAGCTGTTTTTT
CASSDPSAYTGELFF
>TRBV19|-|TRBD1|TRBJ2-5
TGTGCCAGTAGTAACTGGACAGGGGGGGAGACCCAGTACTTC
CASSNWTGGETQYF
>TRBV19|many|-|TRBJ1-5
TGTGCCAGTAATTTGGGCAATCAGCCCCAGCATTTT
CASNLGNQPQHF
>TRBV6-1|many|TRBD1|TRBJ1-2
TGTGCCAGCAGTGAAATGGGGACAGGCCCCTATGGCTACACCTTC
CASSEMGTGPYGYTF
>TRBV4-2|few|TRBD2|TRBJ2-3
TGTGCCAGCAGCCAAGCGCGGGGGGTTGGAGGGGATACGCAGTATTTT
CASSQARGVGGDTQYF
>TRBV5-1|large|TRBD1|TRBJ2-7
TGCGCCAGCAACAATAGGGACAGGGCCGCCTACGAGCAGTACTTC
CASNNRDRAAYEQYF
>TRBV11-3|many|TRBD2|TRBJ2-1
TGTGCCAGCAGCTTGGGGCGGGAGGTGCAGTTCTTC
CASSLGREVQFF
>TRBV4-1|many|-|TRBJ2-7
TGCGCCAGCAGCCACCCACGGGGGGCCAGCTCCTACGAGCAGTACTTC
CASSHPRGASSYEQYF
>TRBV24-1|many|-|TRBJ2-5
TGTGCCACCAGTGAGTCTCCGGGGGCGGGGGAGACCCAGTACTTC
CATSESPGAGETQYF
>TRBV20-1|many|-|TRBJ2-1
TGCAGTGCTAGGGAGGAGCGGGCCACCTACAATGAGCAGTTCTTC
CSAREERATYNEQFF
>TRBV7-2|many|-|TRBJ2-3
TGTGCCAGCAAGCCGGGACCTTCGGGGGATACGCAGTATTTT
CASKPGPSGDTQYF
>TRBV4-1|few|-|TRBJ2-7
TGCGCCAGCAGCCAAGATAGCTACAGCACCTACGAGCAGTACTTC
CASSQDSYSTYEQYF
>TRBV6-6|many|TRBD1|TRBJ1-2
TGTGCCAGCTTCCCACAATCAAGACAGGGCCGTATCAACTATGGCTACACCTTC
CASFPQSRQGRINYGYTF
>TRBV19|many|-|TRBJ2-7
TGTGCCAGTAGTAGGGGCTACGAGCAGTACTTC
CASSRGYEQYF
>TRBV10-2|many|-|TRBJ2-3
TGCGCCAGCTCCTCGGACAGATATACGCAGTATTTT
CASSSDRYTQYF
>TRBV10-1|many|-|TRBJ2-7
TGCGCCAGCAGTGAGGGGCTAGCCTACGAGCAGTACTTC
CASSEGLAYEQYF
>TRBV6-6|many|-|TRBJ1-1
TGTGCCACCCAAGGGGGGGCGGGGACTGAAGCTTTCTTT
CATQGGAGTEAFF
>TRBV29-1|-|TRBD1|TRBJ2-7
TGCAGCGTTGGCGGGACAGGGACCTACGAGCAGTACTTC
CSVGGTGTYEQYF
>TRBV27|few|-|TRBJ1-1
TGTGCCAGCAGTTTATCAATTGTTCTTGGGAACACTGAAGCTTTCTTT
CASSLSIVLGNTEAFF
>TRBV29-1|many|-|TRBJ2-1
TGCAGCGTTGCGGTGGCTAGCCTCTCCTACAATGAGCAGTTCTTC
CSVAVASLSYNEQFF
>TRBV21-1|-|-|TRBJ2-3
TGTGCCAGCAGCAAAGAGGGGGAAGACACAGATACGCAGTATTTT
CASSKEGEDTDTQYF
>TRBV7-9|many|TRBD1|TRBJ2-3
TGTGCCAGCAGCTTAGCGGGACAGGCCACAGATACGCAGTATTTT
CASSLAGQATDTQYF
>TRBV6-5|many|-|TRBJ1-6
TGTGCCAGCAGTTACCAGAATTCACCCCTCCACTTT
CASSYQNSPLHF
>TRBV18|few|-|TRBJ2-7
TGTGCCAGCTCACGGGAGTACGAGCAGTACTTC
CASSREYEQYF
>TRBV5-1|many|TRBD1|TRBJ2-1
TGCGCCAGCAGCTTGGGGACAGGGGAAGGTAGCAATGAGCAGTTCTTC
CASSLGTGEGSNEQFF
>TRBV7-6|many|TRBD1|TRBJ2-1
TGTGCCAGCAGCTTAGGGACAGGGTACAATGAGCAGTTCTTC
CASSLGTGYNEQFF
>TRBV24-1|-|-|TRBJ2-2
TGTGCCACCAGTGATTTGACAAGGCAGGGGCTGAACACCGGGGAGCTGTTTTTT
CATSDLTRQGLNTGELFF
>TRBV15|few|TRBD2|TRBJ2-7
TGTGCCACCAGCAGGGATAGACTAGCGGGGGGGCCACGGAGCGAGCAGTACTTC
CATSRDRLAGGPRSEQYF
>TRBV29-1|-|TRBD1|TRBJ1-3
TGCAGCGTTGGGCAGGGGGCGTCTGGAAACACCATATATTTT
CSVGQGASGNTIYF
>TRBV7-2|many|-|TRBJ2-1
TGTGCCAGCAGCTTAGAGGCCAAAGCCTACAATGAGCAGTTCTTC
CASSLEAKAYNEQFF
>TRBV10-1|-|-|TRBJ1-5
TGCGCCAGCAGTGATGCCGATCAGCCCCAGCATTTT
CASSDADQPQHF
>TRBV3-1|many|TRBD2|TRBJ2-5
TGTGCCAGCAGCCTTAGCGGGAGGCAAGAGACCCAGTACTTC
CASSLSGRQETQYF
>TRBV7-9|few|TRBD2|TRBJ2-7
TGTGCCAGCAGCTTAGGGCTAGCGGTTTACGAGCAGTACTTC
CASSLGLAVYEQYF
>TRBV11-2|many|-|TRBJ2-3
TGTGCCAGCAGCTTATCTGCGGGCCCAGATACGCAGTATTTT
CASSLSAGPDTQYF
>TRBV20-1|few|TRBD1|TRBJ1-1
TGCAGTGCTAGAGTAGGACAGGGCGACGCTTTCTTT
CSARVGQGDAFF
>TRBV24-1|many|-|TRBJ2-5
TGTGCCACCAGTGTTGCTTTTGAAGAGACCCAGTACTTC
CATSVAFEETQYF
>TRBV6-2/TRBV6-3|few|TRBD2|TRBJ2-3
TGTGCCAGCAGTACGGGGACTACCGATACGCAGTATTTT
CASSTGTTDTQYF
>TRBV4-2|-|-|TRBJ2-7
TGTGCCAGCAGCCAAGAAAGGACCTACGAGCAGTACTTC
CASSQERTYEQYF
>TRBV15|few|-|TRBJ2-4
TGTGCCACCAGCAGACACACATACCCCAGAACGGTTTTGGGCAAAAACATTCAGTACTTC
CATSRHTYPRTVLGKNIQYF
>TRBV18|many|-|TRBJ1-1
TGTGCCAGCTCACGGCCTCCGGGGGCTAACACTGAAGCTTTCTTT
CASSRPPGANTEAFF
>TRBV2|-|-|TRBJ2-2
TGTGCCAGCAGTGGGACAGAGAACACCGGGGAGCTGTTTTTT
CASSGTENTGELFF
>TRBV4-1|many|-|TRBJ2-3
TGCGCCAGCAGCCAAGTTCAGGAAGCGCAGTATTTT
CASSQVQEAQYF
>TRBV5-4|many|TRBD2|TRBJ2-3
TGTGCCAGCAGCAACCTGGGAGGGCGGGGCACAGATACGCAGTATTTT
CASSNLGGRGTDTQYF
>TRBV20-1|many|TRBD2|TRBJ2-3
TGCAGTGCTAGACGGGCGAGCGGGGGGTTCAGTACAGATACGCAGTATTTT
CSARRASGGFSTDTQYF
>TRBV5-1|many|-|TRBJ1-3
TGCGCCAGCAGCTTGGACTCCTCTGGAGGAAACACCATATATTTT
CASSLDSSGGNTIYF
>TRBV7-9|many|TRBD1|TRBJ1-4
TGTGCCAGCAGCTGGACAGGGGATGAAAAACTGTTTTTT
CASSWTGDEKLFF
>TRBV2|many|TRBD1|TRBJ1-6
TGTGCCAGCAGCCCGTCGGACAGGGCGGCCAATCCACCCCTCCACTTT
CASSPSDRAANPPLHF
>TRBV15|few|-|TRBJ1-5
TGTGCCACCAGCGAAATCACTTCACATAGCAATCAGCCCCAGCATTTT
CATSEITSHSNQPQHF
>TRBV7-9|many|TRBD2|TRBJ2-7
TGTGCCAGCAGCTCGGGACTAGCGGGAGCGGGGGAGCAGTACTTC
CASSSGLAGAGEQYF
>TRBV29-1|-|-|TRBJ1-2
TGCAGCGTTGAAACGATGGCCAGGGGATATGGCTACACCTTC
CSVETMARGYGYTF
>TRBV29-1|many|TRBD2|TRBJ2-5
TGCAGCGTTGCAAGAGGGGCGGGAGTATACCAAGAGACCCAGTACTTC
CSVARGAGVYQETQYF